Listed below are T cell receptor beta chains from one sample, sequenced in a study of cytomegalovirus exposure and HLA in healthy donors. Measured with immunoSEQ multiplex PCR; TCRdb has only the in-frame clones, and not every one. The sample lists more than 70,000 clones, 70% to 80% occurring once. The sequenced sample consisted of PBMCs. The receptors were sampled from a man aged 45-60 years in good health and CMV-seropositive. CDR3s include the opening cysteine and the closing phenylalanine or tryptophan. The D gene is left open where the match is weak. Clone size is shown for a subset of rows, as once, few, many or a class of expanded clone.

CDR3nt	CDR3aa	d_gene	j_gene	v_gene	abundance
TGCGCCAGCAGCCCTAGACAGGGGGCGAGCACTGAAGCTTTCTTT	CASSPRQGASTEAFF	TRBD1	TRBJ1-1	TRBV4-1	.
TGTGCCAGCACCCCTCATTACTCCAACTATGGCTACACCTTC	CASTPHYSNYGYTF	.	TRBJ1-2	TRBV27	.
TGTGCCAGCAGTTACGTCGGGACAGGGACCTACGAGCAGTACTTC	CASSYVGTGTYEQYF	TRBD1	TRBJ2-7	TRBV6-5	.
TGTGCCACCTCAGTTGGGGCCAACGTCCTGACTTTC	CATSVGANVLTF	.	TRBJ2-6	TRBV2	.
TGCAGCGTTGCGCTAGTGGTGGAGACCCAGTACTTC	CSVALVVETQYF	.	TRBJ2-5	TRBV29-1	.
TGTGCCAGCAGCTTCGGGGACAGGGGGGCATCAGCGAATCAGCCCCAGCATTTT	CASSFGDRGASANQPQHF	TRBD1	TRBJ1-5	TRBV11-2	.
TGTGGGGGAGACACTGAAGCTTTCTTT	CGGDTEAFF	.	TRBJ1-1	TRBV21-1	.
TGTGCCAGTAGATTTGTGGGACTGGACTATGGCTACACCTTC	CASRFVGLDYGYTF	.	TRBJ1-2	TRBV19	.
TGTGCCAGTAGTATACCACCGGGACTAGCTGAAAGTAATGAGCAGTTCTTC	CASSIPPGLAESNEQFF	TRBD2	TRBJ2-1	TRBV19	few
TGTGCCAGCAGTTTATCTCGGGGACAGGGCCGCTCTGGGGCCAACGTCCTGACTTTC	CASSLSRGQGRSGANVLTF	TRBD1	TRBJ2-6	TRBV27	.
TGCGCCAGCAGCTTGGAGCACAGGGCTCAAGAGACCCAGTACTTC	CASSLEHRAQETQYF	.	TRBJ2-5	TRBV5-1	.
TGTGCCACCCGACAGTACAATAACTATGGCTACACCTTC	CATRQYNNYGYTF	.	TRBJ1-2	TRBV5-6	.
TGTGCCACGGACAGGGGGCTCACTGGGGCCAACGTCCTGACTTTC	CATDRGLTGANVLTF	TRBD1	TRBJ2-6	TRBV19	.
TGTGCCAGCAGCTTGGGACAGCTAGAGACCCAGTACTTC	CASSLGQLETQYF	TRBD1	TRBJ2-5	TRBV7-9	.
TGTGCCAGCAGTGTTGGCCCTAATGAAAAACTGTTTTTT	CASSVGPNEKLFF	.	TRBJ1-4	TRBV2	.
TGTGCCAGCAGCCCGTCGTGGGAGTCGGGTCAGCCCCAGCATTTT	CASSPSWESGQPQHF	.	TRBJ1-5	TRBV11-2	.
TGTGCCAGCAGCCTCTCGGAGGGGCAGCCCCAGCATTTT	CASSLSEGQPQHF	.	TRBJ1-5	TRBV11-3	.
TGCGCCAGCAGCCAAGATAAGCGAGATGGCTACACCTTC	CASSQDKRDGYTF	.	TRBJ1-2	TRBV4-3	.
TGTGCCAGCAGCGACCGGGACAGACTTAACTATGGCTACACCTTC	CASSDRDRLNYGYTF	TRBD1	TRBJ1-2	TRBV7-8	.
TGTGCCAGCTCAGGTTCGGTACGGGACAGATATGGCTACACCTTC	CASSGSVRDRYGYTF	TRBD1	TRBJ1-2	TRBV18	.
TGTGCCAGTAGTTCCACCGGGACAGGGTCTAGCTATGGCTACACCTTC	CASSSTGTGSSYGYTF	TRBD1	TRBJ1-2	TRBV19	.
TGTGCCAGCAGCTTAGACGGCGTCGGCGGGAGGGCAAGGGAGCAGTACTTC	CASSLDGVGGRAREQYF	TRBD2	TRBJ2-7	TRBV7-9	.
TGTGCCAGCAGTCTCAGGGTCGGTGAAGCTTTCTTT	CASSLRVGEAFF	.	TRBJ1-1	TRBV6-5	.
TGTGCCTGGAGTCCCGCGGGCTTTAAGGGGACCCAGTACTTC	CAWSPAGFKGTQYF	.	TRBJ2-5	TRBV30	.
TGTGCCTGGAGTGTACCCAGGGTGAACACTGAAGCTTTCTTT	CAWSVPRVNTEAFF	.	TRBJ1-1	TRBV30	.
TGTGCCAGTAGCCCAACCCCCCTAAGTGCCTACGAGCAGTACTTC	CASSPTPLSAYEQYF	.	TRBJ2-7	TRBV19	.
TGTGCCAGCAGCGTAGCCCTAGAGAGGGAACTGTTTTTT	CASSVALERELFF	.	TRBJ1-4	TRBV7-9	.
TGCGCCAGCAGCTTGGAGGGTAACCCAGGTGGGGCCAACGGCCTGACTTTC	CASSLEGNPGGANGLTF	.	TRBJ2-6	TRBV5-1	.
TGTGCCAGCAGTCTGCTAGCGGGTAGCACAGATACGCAGTATTTT	CASSLLAGSTDTQYF	TRBD2	TRBJ2-3	TRBV27	.